The 10 T cell receptor beta chains below come from one sample, sequenced in a study of blood T cell repertoires in COVID-19. The assay was immunoSEQ multiplex PCR, and TCRdb's table has in-frame clones only and misses some. This sample has 35,000 to 45,000 clones, with roughly nine tenths found just once. Specimen: peripheral blood. Every receptor here comes from a man between 45 and 60 years old with active COVID-19.

The chain carries TRBV9 and TRBJ2-7; maybe TRBD2 (5 bases). V gave up 4 bases and J gave up 2 bases, with 19 bases separating them. CDR1 SGDLS and CDR2 YYNGEE come from the germline V gene. CDR3 size: 16 residues. In DNA form, the CDR3 reads TGTGCCAGCAGCAGAGATGGACGGAGGATAACCTACGAGCAGTACTTC. Translating gives CASSRDGRRITYEQYF.

This chain connects TRBV28 to TRBJ2-3, with 9 bases that match TRBD2. The V segment lost 1 base and the J segment 6 bases; nucleotides outside the gene matches: 8. Germline lookup yields CDR1 MDHEN and CDR2 SYDVKM. This CDR3 is built from 16 residues. In nucleotides, the CDR3 is TGTGCCAGCAGTTTATTGGGACTAGCAATGTCCGATACGCAGTATTTT. The encoded protein is CASSLLGLAMSDTQYF.

V gene TRBV6-6 combines with J gene TRBJ2-7, with D uncertain. Trimming removed 0 bases at V and 2 bases at J, with 5 bases between. The CDR3 has 13 amino acids. CDR1 is MNHNY and CDR2 is SVGAGI in the germline V gene (reference sequence). Here the CDR3 DNA reads TGTGCCAGCAGTTACTCAGGAGCCTACGAGCAGTACTTC. Encoded protein: CASSYSGAYEQYF.

The chain recombines TRBV9 with TRBJ2-1; 10 nucleotides line up with TRBD2. This CDR3 region has 17 residues. Losses at the gene ends were 7 bases for V and 0 bases for J; bases not matched to a gene: 10. Germline V gene data show CDR1 as SGDLS and CDR2 as YYNGEE. For the CDR3, the DNA is TGTGCCAGCGGCCAGACTAGCGGGCTTGACTCCTACAATGAGCAGTTCTTC. Translating it yields CASGQTSGLDSYNEQFF. Filled out from reference TRBV9 and TRBJ2-1, the complete variable domain reads DSGVTQTPKHLITATGQRVTLRCSPRSGDLSVYWYQQSLDQGLQFLIQYYNGEERAKGNILERFSAQQFPDLHSELNLSSLELGDSALYFCASGQTSGLDSYNEQFFGPGTRLTVL.

This chain uses TRBV28 with TRBJ1-4, with 7 positions matching TRBD1. Germline V gene data show CDR1 as MDHEN and CDR2 as SYDVKM. The trim removed 1 base at V and 8 bases at J, leaving 7 bases unmatched. This CDR3 has 15 amino acids. The CDR3 is CASSLSPTGPEKLFF. The DNA of the CDR3 is TGTGCCAGCAGTTTATCCCCGACAGGGCCCGAAAAACTGTTTTTT. Full variable domain (remainder filled in from reference TRBV28 and TRBJ1-4): DVKVTQSSRYLVKRTGEKVFLECVQDMDHENMFWYRQDPGLGLRLIYFSYDVKMKEKGDIPEGYSVSREKKERFSLILESASTNQTSMYLCASSLSPTGPEKLFFGSGTQLSVL.

The chain carries TRBV29-1 and TRBJ2-5, with no clear D. Looked up from germline, CDR1 is SQVTM and CDR2 is ANQGSEA. The CDR3 spans 12 residues. The V end was cut by 6 bases, the J end by 4 bases, with 12 bases between. CDR3 protein: CSVRAELETQYF. The CDR3 nucleotides read TGCAGCGTCCGTGCGGAACTAGAGACCCAGTACTTC.

The chain employs TRBV14 and TRBJ2-7, with D uncertain. This CDR3 comprises 13 residues. The V gene lost 1 base and the J gene lost 6 bases, with 10 bases spanning the gap. Per germline, CDR1 SGHDN and CDR2 FVKESK. The CDR3 DNA reads as TGTGCCAGCAGCCAAGCGAGAGCTGCCGAGCAGTACTTC. Translation gives CASSQARAAEQYF. The full variable domain, its missing parts supplied by reference TRBV14 and TRBJ2-7, is EAGVTQFPSHSVIEKGQTVTLRCDPISGHDNLYWYRRVMGKEIKFLLHFVKESKQDESGMPNNRFLAERTGGTYSTLKVQPAELEDSGVYFCASSQARAAEQYFGPGTRLTVT.

The V call is TRBV19, the J call TRBJ2-3; 12 bases align to TRBD2. Unmatched junction bases numbered 11, after V lost 4 bases and J lost 0 bases. The CDR3 has 19 amino acids. Germline lookup yields CDR1 LNHDA and CDR2 SQIVND (reference sequence). CDR3 protein: CASSTGTSGHVSSTDTQYF. The CDR3 coding sequence is TGTGCCAGTAGTACTGGGACTAGCGGGCACGTTTCTAGCACAGATACGCAGTATTTT. Full variable domain (missing parts from reference TRBV19 and TRBJ2-3): DGGITQSPKYLFRKEGQNVTLSCEQNLNHDAMYWYRQDPGQGLRLIYYSQIVNDFQKGDIAEGYSVSREKKESFPLTVTSAQKNPTAFYLCASSTGTSGHVSSTDTQYFGPGTRLTVL.

This chain uses TRBV28 with TRBJ1-2; 7 positions match TRBD1. CDR3 size: 14 residues. Germline V gene lookup returns CDR1 MDHEN and CDR2 SYDVKM. The ends lost 5 bases at V and 9 bases at J; junction bases unmatched: 12. CDR3 in DNA: TGTGCCAGCAGTCTAATACAGGGGTCGGGTAGCTACACCTTC. This sequence encodes CASSLIQGSGSYTF.

The chain links TRBV12-3 or TRBV12-4 to TRBJ1-4, with D unclear. V was pared by 5 bases and J by 10 bases, with 11 bases between. The CDR3 covers 12 residues. For the CDR3, the DNA is TGTGCCAGCAGTCGGTTGGTCGGAAAACTGTTTTTT. Residues: CASSRLVGKLFF.